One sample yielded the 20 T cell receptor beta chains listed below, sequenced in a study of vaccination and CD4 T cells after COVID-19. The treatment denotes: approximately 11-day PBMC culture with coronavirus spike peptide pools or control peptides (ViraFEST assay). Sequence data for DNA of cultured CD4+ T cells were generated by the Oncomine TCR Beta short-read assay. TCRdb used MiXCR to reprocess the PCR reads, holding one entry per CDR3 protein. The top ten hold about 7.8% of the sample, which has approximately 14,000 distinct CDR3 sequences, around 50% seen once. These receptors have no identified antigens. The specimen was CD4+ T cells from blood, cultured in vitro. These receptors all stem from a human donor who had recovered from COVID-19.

CDR3 DNA: TGTGCCTGGAGTTTGGCTAGCGATCAGTCGGAGACCCAGTACTTC. This codes for CAWSLASDQSETQYF. V gene TRBV30 combines with J gene TRBJ2-5; TRBD2 is a possible D gene (6 bases). The CDR3 sequence is 15 residues long. Germline V gene lookup returns CDR1 GTSNPN and CDR2 SVGIG (reference sequence). With 2 bases removed from V and 5 bases from J, the gap between germline ends came to 18 bases.

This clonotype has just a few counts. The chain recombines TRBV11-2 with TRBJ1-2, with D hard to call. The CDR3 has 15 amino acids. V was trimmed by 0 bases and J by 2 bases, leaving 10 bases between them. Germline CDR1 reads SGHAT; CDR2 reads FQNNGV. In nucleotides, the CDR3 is TGTGCCAGCAGCTTAGACCGGGAGAGGAACTATGGCTACACCTTC. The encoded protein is CASSLDRERNYGYTF.

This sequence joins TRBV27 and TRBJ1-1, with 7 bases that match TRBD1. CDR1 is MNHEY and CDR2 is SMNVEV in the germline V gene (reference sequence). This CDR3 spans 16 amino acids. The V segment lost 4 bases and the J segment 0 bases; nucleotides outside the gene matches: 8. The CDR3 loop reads CASSSSPGQMNTEAFF. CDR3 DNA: TGTGCCAGCAGTTCTTCACCGGGACAGATGAACACTGAAGCTTTCTTT.

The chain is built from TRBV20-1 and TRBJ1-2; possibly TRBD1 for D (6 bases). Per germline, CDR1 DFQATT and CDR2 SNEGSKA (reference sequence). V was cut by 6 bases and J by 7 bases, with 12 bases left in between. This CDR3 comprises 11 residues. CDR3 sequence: CSATGSGGYTF. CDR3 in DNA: TGCAGTGCCACAGGGAGCGGTGGCTACACCTTC.

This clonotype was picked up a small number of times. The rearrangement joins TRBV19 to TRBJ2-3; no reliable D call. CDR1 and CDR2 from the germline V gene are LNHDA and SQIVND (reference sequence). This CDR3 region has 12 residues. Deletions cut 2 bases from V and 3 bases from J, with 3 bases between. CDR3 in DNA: TGTGCCAGTAGTATAAGGACAGATACGCAGTATTTT. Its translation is CASSIRTDTQYF.

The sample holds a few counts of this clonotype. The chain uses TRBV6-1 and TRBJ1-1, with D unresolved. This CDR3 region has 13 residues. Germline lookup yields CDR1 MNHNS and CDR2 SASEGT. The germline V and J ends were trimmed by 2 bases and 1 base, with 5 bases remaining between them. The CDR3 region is CASSETGNTEAFF. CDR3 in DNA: TGTGCCAGCAGTGAAACCGGGAACACTGAAGCTTTCTTT.

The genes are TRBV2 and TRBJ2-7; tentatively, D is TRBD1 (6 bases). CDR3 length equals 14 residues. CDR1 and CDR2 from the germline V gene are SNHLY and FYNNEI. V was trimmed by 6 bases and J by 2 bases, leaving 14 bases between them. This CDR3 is CASRESGHPYEQYF. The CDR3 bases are TGTGCCAGCAGGGAATCGGGACATCCCTACGAGCAGTACTTC.

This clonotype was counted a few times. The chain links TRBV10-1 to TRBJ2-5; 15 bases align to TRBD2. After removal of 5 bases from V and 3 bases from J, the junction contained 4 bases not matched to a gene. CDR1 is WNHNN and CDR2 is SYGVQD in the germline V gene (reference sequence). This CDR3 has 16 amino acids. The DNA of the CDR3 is TGCGCCAGCAGTCCGGGACTAGCGGGGGGAAAAGAGACCCAGTACTTC. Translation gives CASSPGLAGGKETQYF.

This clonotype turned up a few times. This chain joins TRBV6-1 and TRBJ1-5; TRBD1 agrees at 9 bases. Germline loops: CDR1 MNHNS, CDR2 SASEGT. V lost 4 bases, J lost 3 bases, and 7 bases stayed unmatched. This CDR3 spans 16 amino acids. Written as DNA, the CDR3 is TGTGCCAGCAGTGTTGGGAACAGGGGGCACAATCAGCCCCAGCATTTT. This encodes CASSVGNRGHNQPQHF.

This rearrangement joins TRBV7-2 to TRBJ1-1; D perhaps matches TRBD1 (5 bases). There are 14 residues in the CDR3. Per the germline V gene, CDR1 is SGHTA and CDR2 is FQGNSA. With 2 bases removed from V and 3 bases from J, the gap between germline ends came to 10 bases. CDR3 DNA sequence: TGTGCCAGCAGCTTATTTCGGGGGGACACTGAAGCTTTCTTT. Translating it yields CASSLFRGDTEAFF.

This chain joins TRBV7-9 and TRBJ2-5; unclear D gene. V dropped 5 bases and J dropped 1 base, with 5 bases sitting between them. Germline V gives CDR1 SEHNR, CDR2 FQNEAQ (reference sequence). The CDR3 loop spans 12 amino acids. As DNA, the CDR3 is TGTGCCAGCAGCCCGTTCCAAGAGACCCAGTACTTC. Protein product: CASSPFQETQYF.

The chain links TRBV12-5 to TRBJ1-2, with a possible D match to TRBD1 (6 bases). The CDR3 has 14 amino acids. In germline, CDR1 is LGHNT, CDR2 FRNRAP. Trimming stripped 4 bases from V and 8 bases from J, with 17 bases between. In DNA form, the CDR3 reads TGTGCTAGTGGTTCGCTTGACAGGACGGGAGGCTACACCTTC. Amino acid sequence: CASGSLDRTGGYTF.

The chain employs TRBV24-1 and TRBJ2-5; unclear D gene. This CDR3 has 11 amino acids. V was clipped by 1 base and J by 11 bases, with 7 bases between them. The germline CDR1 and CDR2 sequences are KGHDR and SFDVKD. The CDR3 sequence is CATSDFTQQYF. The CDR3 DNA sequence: TGTGCCACCAGTGATTTCACGCAACAGTACTTC.

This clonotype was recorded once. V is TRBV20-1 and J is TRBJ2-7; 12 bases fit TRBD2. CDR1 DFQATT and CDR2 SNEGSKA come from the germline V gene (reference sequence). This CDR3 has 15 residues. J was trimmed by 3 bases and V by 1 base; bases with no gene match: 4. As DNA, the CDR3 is TGCAGTGCTAGAGGACTAGCGGGAGCGGACTACGAGCAGTACTTC. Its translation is CSARGLAGADYEQYF.

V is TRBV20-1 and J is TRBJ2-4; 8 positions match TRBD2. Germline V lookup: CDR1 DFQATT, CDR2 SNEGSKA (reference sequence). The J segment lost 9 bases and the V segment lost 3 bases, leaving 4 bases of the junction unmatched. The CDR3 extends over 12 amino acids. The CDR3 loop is CSASREGGIQYF. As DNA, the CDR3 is TGCAGTGCTAGCCGGGAGGGAGGCATTCAGTACTTC.

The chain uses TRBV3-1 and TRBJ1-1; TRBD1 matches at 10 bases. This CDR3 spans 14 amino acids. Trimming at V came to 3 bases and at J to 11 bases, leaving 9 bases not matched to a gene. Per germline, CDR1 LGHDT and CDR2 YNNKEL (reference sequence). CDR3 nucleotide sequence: TGTGCCAGCAGCCAGGTCCGGGACAGGGGTGGTGCTTTCTTT. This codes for CASSQVRDRGGAFF.

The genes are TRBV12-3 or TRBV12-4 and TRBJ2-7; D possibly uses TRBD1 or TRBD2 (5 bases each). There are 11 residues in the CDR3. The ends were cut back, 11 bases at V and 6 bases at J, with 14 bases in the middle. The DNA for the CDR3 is TGTGCCCCCCAAGGGGCGGGCGAGCAGTACTTC. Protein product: CAPQGAGEQYF.

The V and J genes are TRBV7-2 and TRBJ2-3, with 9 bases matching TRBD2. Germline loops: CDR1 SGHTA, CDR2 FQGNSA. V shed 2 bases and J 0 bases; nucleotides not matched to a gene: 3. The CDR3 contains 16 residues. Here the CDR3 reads CASSLIAGESTDTQYF. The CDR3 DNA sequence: TGTGCCAGCAGCTTAATAGCGGGAGAAAGCACAGATACGCAGTATTTT.

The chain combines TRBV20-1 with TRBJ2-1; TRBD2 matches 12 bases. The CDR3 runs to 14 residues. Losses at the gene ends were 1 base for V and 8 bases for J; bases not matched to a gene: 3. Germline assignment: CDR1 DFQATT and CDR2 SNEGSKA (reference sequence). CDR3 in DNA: TGCAGTGCTAGAGTTCTAGCGGGAGGGGATGAGCAGTTCTTC. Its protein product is CSARVLAGGDEQFF.

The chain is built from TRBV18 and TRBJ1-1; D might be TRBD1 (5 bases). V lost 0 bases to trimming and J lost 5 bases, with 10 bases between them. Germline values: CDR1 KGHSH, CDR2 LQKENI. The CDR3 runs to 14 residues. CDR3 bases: TGTGCCAGCTCACCACCGGGGGGAAATACTGAAGCTTTCTTT. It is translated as CASSPPGGNTEAFF.